This TCR beta chain was identified during a study of T cell repertoires in cytomegalovirus infection. Study-wide points: Carriers of CMV plus the relevant HLA were identified by cumulative public TCR beta family frequency.

Per the germline V gene, CDR1 is MNHEY and CDR2 is SVGAGI. V lost 2 bases and J 7 bases, leaving 11 bases between the germline ends. CDR3 length: 13 amino acids. This clonotype was observed a few times. Its antigen is undetermined. TCRdb recomputed calls from the reads with MiXCR, one row per CDR3 protein. Of some 900,000 distinct CDR3 sequences in the sample, about 30% were seen once. The chain employs TRBV6-5 and TRBJ1-1; D might be TRBD1 (5 bases). This receptor was obtained from a human donor in good health (CMV status not recorded). Some clones in this sample may be carry-over from other donors' samples. The source material was cultured CD8+ T cells from PBMCs, sampled from culture after CMV antigen stimulation. For the CDR3, the DNA is TGTGCCAGCAGTTACCGCGGGGGAGTTGAAGCTTTCTTT. Translated: CASSYRGGVEAFF.